The 16 T cell receptor beta chains in this list originate from one sample, sequenced in a study of blood T cell repertoires in COVID-19. The assay was immunoSEQ multiplex PCR, and TCRdb's table has in-frame clones only and misses some. The sample comprises 250,000 to 300,000 clones, 70% to 90% of which are singletons, and approximately 11% rests with the top ten. Material: peripheral blood. The receptors originated from a woman aged 70-85 years with acute or convalescent COVID-19.

The chain joins TRBV7-2 to TRBJ1-1; D possibly corresponds to TRBD1 (5 bases). Trimming removed 0 bases at V and 5 bases at J, with 13 bases between. The CDR3 is 15 residues long. Germline V gene sequence: CDR1 SGHTA, CDR2 FQGNSA. The CDR3 coding sequence is TGTGCCAGCAGCTTAGCGTCGGCAGGGAGGACTGAAGCTTTCTTT. This translates into CASSLASAGRTEAFF.

This clone has a single count. This chain connects TRBV28 to TRBJ2-7, with 13 bases that match TRBD2. CDR3 length: 16 residues. Germline lookup yields CDR1 MDHEN and CDR2 SYDVKM. V was pared by 5 bases and J by 1 base, with 5 bases of the junction left unmatched. The CDR3 is CASSRLAGGRSYEQYF. The CDR3 coding sequence is TGTGCCAGCAGTAGACTAGCGGGGGGCCGATCCTACGAGCAGTACTTC. Complete variable domain (other parts from reference TRBV28 and TRBJ2-7): DVKVTQSSRYLVKRTGEKVFLECVQDMDHENMFWYRQDPGLGLRLIYFSYDVKMKEKGDIPEGYSVSREKKERFSLILESASTNQTSMYLCASSRLAGGRSYEQYFGPGTRLTVT.

The chain carries TRBV5-5 and TRBJ2-1; 7 bases are shared with TRBD2. This CDR3 has 15 residues. The V gene's germline CDR1 is SGHKS and CDR2 YYEKEE (reference sequence). The trim removed 2 bases at V and 1 base at J, leaving 3 bases unmatched. The CDR3: CASSFGGSSYNEQFF. DNA of the CDR3: TGTGCCAGCAGCTTCGGGGGGTCGTCCTACAATGAGCAGTTCTTC.

A few counts support this clone. The V and J genes are TRBV7-6 and TRBJ2-3; D is possibly TRBD1 (6 bases). The CDR3 covers 15 residues. CDR1 and CDR2 (germline): SGHVS, FNYEAQ. Trimming left V 1 base short and J 1 base short, with 9 bases between. This CDR3 reads CASSLVGGGTDTQYF. CDR3 nucleotide sequence: TGTGCCAGCAGCTTAGTAGGGGGTGGCACAGATACGCAGTATTTT.

V usage is TRBV11-3 and J usage is TRBJ2-7, with 7 bases matching TRBD2. The CDR3 spans 13 residues. Germline CDR1 and CDR2: SGHNT and YENEEA. With V trimmed by 3 bases and J by 7 bases, 6 bases remained unmatched. Here the CDR3 DNA reads TGTGCCAGCAGCTTCTCCTCCGGGAGGGAGCAGTACTTC. Translation: CASSFSSGREQYF.

CDR3 bases: TGTGCCAGCAGCTTAGAGCGGGGGTCAACGCAGTTCTTC. It translates to CASSLERGSTQFF. The chain couples TRBV7-9 to TRBJ2-1; 8 bases match TRBD2. The CDR3 sequence is 13 residues long. The germline CDR1 and CDR2 sequences are SEHNR and FQNEAQ (reference sequence). V lost 1 base and J lost 12; bases outside the gene matches: 5.

The V and J genes are TRBV6-2 or TRBV6-3 and TRBJ2-5, with 7 bases lining up with TRBD2. The CDR3 is 12 amino acids. With 5 bases clipped from V and 4 bases from J, the junction kept 1 base outside the gene matches. Per germline, CDR1 MNHEY and CDR2 SVGEGT. The chain's CDR3 is CASSSGVETQYF. DNA for the CDR3: TGTGCCAGCAGTAGCGGGGTAGAGACCCAGTACTTC.

This chain joins TRBV4-1 and TRBJ2-3; 9 nucleotides agree with TRBD2. The germline V gene has CDR1 MGHRA and CDR2 YSYEKL. J lost 4 bases, V lost 2 bases, and 10 bases had no gene match. The length of the CDR3 is 17 residues. CDR3 amino acids: CASSQRPAGGAADTQYF. CDR3 nucleotides: TGCGCCAGCAGCCAAAGACCGGCGGGGGGGGCGGCAGATACGCAGTATTTT.

This clone was detected a few times. The V and J genes are TRBV4-1 and TRBJ1-6, with D tentatively TRBD1 (5 bases). V was shortened by 2 bases and J by 8 bases, with 13 bases between the two germline ends. CDR1 and CDR2 (germline): MGHRA, YSYEKL. The CDR3 contains 15 residues. The CDR3 DNA reads TGCGCCAGCAGCCAATTTACAGCAGGGTATTCACCCCTCCACTTT. Translation: CASSQFTAGYSPLHF.

The chain recombines TRBV9 with TRBJ1-1, with D perhaps matching TRBD1 (5 bases). In germline, CDR1 is SGDLS, CDR2 YYNGEE. Trimming stripped 4 bases from V and 1 base from J, with 20 bases between. The CDR3 totals 17 residues. The chain's CDR3 is CASSPAQTQGTNTEAFF. For the CDR3, the DNA is TGTGCCAGCAGCCCAGCCCAAACCCAGGGAACGAACACTGAAGCTTTCTTT.

The rearrangement uses TRBV7-2 and TRBJ2-3, with D possibly matching TRBD2 (5 bases). This CDR3 is built from 14 residues. Germline V gives CDR1 SGHTA, CDR2 FQGNSA. Trimming stripped 5 bases from V and 2 bases from J, with 11 bases between. The CDR3: CASSLSGFTDTQYF. CDR3 coding DNA: TGTGCCAGCAGCCTGTCGGGGTTCACAGATACGCAGTATTTT.

This clone appeared a few times. The chain employs TRBV2 and TRBJ2-7; D might be TRBD2 (6 bases). The CDR3 runs 14 residues. Germline V gene sequence: CDR1 SNHLY, CDR2 FYNNEI. Deletions cut 7 bases from V and 2 bases from J, with 15 bases between. The CDR3 region has the DNA TGTGCCAGCAAGTCGGGGGTTGGGACCTACGAGCAGTACTTC. This translates into CASKSGVGTYEQYF.

This clone occurred a few times. The same CDR3 also results from other DNA sequences found in this sample. This chain links TRBV2 with TRBJ1-6, with D possibly being TRBD1 (6 bases). Trimming shortened V by 8 bases and J by 0 bases, and 11 bases separated the two germline ends. This CDR3 spans 15 amino acids. Germline assignment: CDR1 SNHLY and CDR2 FYNNEI. The CDR3 loop reads CASQDRSSYNSPLHF. CDR3 DNA: TGTGCCAGCCAAGACAGGAGCTCCTATAATTCACCCCTCCACTTT.

The chain employs TRBV6-5 and TRBJ2-7, with 8 positions matching TRBD1. The ends lost 7 bases at V and 4 bases at J; junction bases unmatched: 12. Germline V gene data show CDR1 as MNHEY and CDR2 as SVGAGI. The CDR3 totals 15 residues. CDR3 nucleotides: TGTGCCAGCATGGGGGACAGGCCGCGCGGGTACGAGCAGTACTTC. Amino acids: CASMGDRPRGYEQYF.

The V and J genes are TRBV21-1 and TRBJ2-2; the table's D call, TRBD2, was not checked against the DNA. TRBV21-1 is a listed pseudogene. The CDR3 is made up of 16 amino acids. The CDR3 here is CASSSRTSGGHGELFF. In nucleotides, the CDR3 is TGTGCCAGCAGCTCCCGGACTAGCGGGGGCCACGGGGAGCTGTTTTTT.

The V gene is TRBV6-5, the J gene TRBJ1-2, with 8 bases that match TRBD1. This CDR3 is built from 15 residues. V shed 8 bases, J shed 4 bases, and the junction held 12 bases outside the gene matches. Germline V gene data show CDR1 as MNHEY and CDR2 as SVGAGI. In DNA, the CDR3 is TGTGCCAGCGAAATACGAACAGGGGGTAGCTATGGCTACACCTTC. This codes for CASEIRTGGSYGYTF.